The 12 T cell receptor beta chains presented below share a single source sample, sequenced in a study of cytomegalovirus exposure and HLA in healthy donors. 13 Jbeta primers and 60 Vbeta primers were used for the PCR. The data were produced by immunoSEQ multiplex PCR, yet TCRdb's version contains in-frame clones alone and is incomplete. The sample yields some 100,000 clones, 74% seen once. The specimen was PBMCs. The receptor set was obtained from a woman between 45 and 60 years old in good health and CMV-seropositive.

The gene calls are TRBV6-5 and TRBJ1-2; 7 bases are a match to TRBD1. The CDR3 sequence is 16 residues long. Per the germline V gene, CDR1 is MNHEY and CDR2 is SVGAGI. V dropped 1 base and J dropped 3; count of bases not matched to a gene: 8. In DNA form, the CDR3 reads TGTGCCAGCAGTTACTTAACAGGGGTCGGGTACTATGGCTACACCTTC. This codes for CASSYLTGVGYYGYTF.

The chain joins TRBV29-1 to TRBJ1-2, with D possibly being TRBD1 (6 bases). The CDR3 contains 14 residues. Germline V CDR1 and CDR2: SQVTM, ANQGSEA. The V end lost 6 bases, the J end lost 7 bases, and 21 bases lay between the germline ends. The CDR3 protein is CSVPNRDTLSGYTF. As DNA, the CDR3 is TGCAGCGTACCGAACAGGGACACTCTAAGTGGCTACACCTTC. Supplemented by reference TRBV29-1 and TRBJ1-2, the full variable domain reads SAVISQKPSRDICQRGTSLTIQCQVDSQVTMMFWYRQQPGQSLTLIATANQGSEATYESGFVIDKFPISRPNLTFSTLTVSNMSPEDSSIYLCSVPNRDTLSGYTFGSGTRLTVV.

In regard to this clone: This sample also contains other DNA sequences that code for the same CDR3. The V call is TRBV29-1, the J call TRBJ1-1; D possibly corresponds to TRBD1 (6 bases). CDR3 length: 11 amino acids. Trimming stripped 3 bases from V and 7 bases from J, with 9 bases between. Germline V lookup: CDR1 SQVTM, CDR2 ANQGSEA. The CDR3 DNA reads TGCAGCGTTGATCGACAGGATGAAGCTTTCTTT. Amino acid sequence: CSVDRQDEAFF. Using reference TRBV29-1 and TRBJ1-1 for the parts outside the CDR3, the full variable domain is SAVISQKPSRDICQRGTSLTIQCQVDSQVTMMFWYRQQPGQSLTLIATANQGSEATYESGFVIDKFPISRPNLTFSTLTVSNMSPEDSSIYLCSVDRQDEAFFGQGTRLTVV.

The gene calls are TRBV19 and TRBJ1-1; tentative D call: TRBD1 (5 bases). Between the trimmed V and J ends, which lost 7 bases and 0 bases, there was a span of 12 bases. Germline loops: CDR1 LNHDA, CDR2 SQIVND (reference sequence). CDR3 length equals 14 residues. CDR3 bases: TGTGCCAGTAATACTTTGGGGCTGAACACTGAAGCTTTCTTT. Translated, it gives CASNTLGLNTEAFF.

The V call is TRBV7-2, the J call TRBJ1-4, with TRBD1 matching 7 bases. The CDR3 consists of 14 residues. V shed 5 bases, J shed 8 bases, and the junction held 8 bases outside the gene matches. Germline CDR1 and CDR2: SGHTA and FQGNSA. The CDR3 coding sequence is TGTGCCAGCAGCCCCGACAGGGACGACGAAAAACTGTTTTTT. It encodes CASSPDRDDEKLFF.

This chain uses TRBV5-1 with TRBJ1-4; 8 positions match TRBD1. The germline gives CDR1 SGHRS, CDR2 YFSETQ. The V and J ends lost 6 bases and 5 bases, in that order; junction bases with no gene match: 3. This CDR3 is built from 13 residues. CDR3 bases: TGCGCCAGCACTACAGGGGGGAATGAAAAACTGTTTTTT. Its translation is CASTTGGNEKLFF.

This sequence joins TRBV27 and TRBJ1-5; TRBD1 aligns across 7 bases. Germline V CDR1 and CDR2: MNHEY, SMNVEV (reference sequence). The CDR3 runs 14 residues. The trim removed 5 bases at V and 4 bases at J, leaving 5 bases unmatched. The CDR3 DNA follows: TGTGCCAGCAGTCTCGACAGGGTAAATCAGCCCCAGCATTTT. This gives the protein CASSLDRVNQPQHF.

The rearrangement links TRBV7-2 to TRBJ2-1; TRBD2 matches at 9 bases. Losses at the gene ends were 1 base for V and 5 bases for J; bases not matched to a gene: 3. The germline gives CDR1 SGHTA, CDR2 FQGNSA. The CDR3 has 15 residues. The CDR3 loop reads CASSLVAGGNNEQFF. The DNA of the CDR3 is TGTGCCAGCAGCTTAGTCGCGGGGGGGAACAATGAGCAGTTCTTC.

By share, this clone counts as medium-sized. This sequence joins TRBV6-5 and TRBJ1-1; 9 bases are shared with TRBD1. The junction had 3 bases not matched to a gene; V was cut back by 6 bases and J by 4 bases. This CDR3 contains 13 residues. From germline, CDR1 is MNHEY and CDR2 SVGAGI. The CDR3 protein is CASRKTGGTEAFF. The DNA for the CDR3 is TGTGCCAGCAGGAAGACAGGGGGCACTGAAGCTTTCTTT.

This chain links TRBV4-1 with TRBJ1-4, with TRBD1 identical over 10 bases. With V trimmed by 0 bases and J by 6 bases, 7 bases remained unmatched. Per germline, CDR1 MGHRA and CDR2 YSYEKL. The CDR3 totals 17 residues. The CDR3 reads CASSQDLRTGGDEKLFF. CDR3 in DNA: TGCGCCAGCAGCCAAGATCTCCGGACAGGGGGGGATGAAAAACTGTTTTTT.

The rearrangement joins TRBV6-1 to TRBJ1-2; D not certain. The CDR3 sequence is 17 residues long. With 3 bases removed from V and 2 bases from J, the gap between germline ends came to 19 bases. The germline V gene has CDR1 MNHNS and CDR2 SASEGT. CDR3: CASSEGSSGFLNYGYTF. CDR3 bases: TGTGCCAGCAGTGAGGGGTCGTCGGGGTTTTTGAACTATGGCTACACCTTC.

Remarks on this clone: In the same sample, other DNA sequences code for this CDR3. The CDR3 loop reads CASSVSGGFSNQPQHF. Here the CDR3 DNA reads TGTGCCAGTAGCGTCTCCGGGGGGTTTAGCAATCAGCCCCAGCATTTT. The chain is built from TRBV7-2 and TRBJ1-5; weak D call: TRBD1 (5 bases). The CDR3 loop spans 16 amino acids. V dropped 9 bases and J dropped 0 bases, with 18 bases sitting between them. CDR1 is SGHTA, CDR2 FQGNSA, per germline.